These 7 T cell receptor beta chains share one sample of origin, sequenced in a study of blood T cell repertoires in COVID-19. TCRdb's copy holds only in-frame clones and misses some; the assay was immunoSEQ multiplex PCR. This table has roughly 40,000 clones, about 88% appearing once. The sample was peripheral blood. These TCRs come from a human donor in a cohort sampled during active COVID-19.

The chain couples TRBV6-5 to TRBJ1-1; 9 nucleotides agree with TRBD1. The CDR3 is 13 amino acids. Germline V lookup: CDR1 MNHEY, CDR2 SVGAGI. J gave up 5 bases and V 8 bases, and 6 bases lay outside the gene matches. CDR3 in DNA: TGTGCCAGCCTGAGACAGGGGGTTACTGAAGCTTTCTTT. It specifies CASLRQGVTEAFF.

V is TRBV5-1 and J is TRBJ2-3, with 11 bases that match TRBD2. The CDR3 extends over 17 amino acids. Trimming at V came to 5 bases and at J to 4 bases, leaving 12 bases not matched to a gene. Germline CDR1 and CDR2: SGHRS and YFSETQ. The CDR3 region is CASSPRPSGGPADTQYF. The CDR3 DNA follows: TGCGCCAGCAGTCCACGACCTAGCGGGGGGCCGGCAGATACGCAGTATTTT.

This sequence joins TRBV18 and TRBJ1-2; TRBD1 matches at 8 bases. The V segment lost 0 bases and the J segment 4 bases; nucleotides outside the gene matches: 4. The CDR3 spans 15 residues. Germline-derived CDR1 and CDR2 are KGHSH and LQKENI. The CDR3 region is CASSPPAGGSYGYTF. The CDR3 DNA follows: TGTGCCAGCTCACCACCGGCAGGGGGCAGCTATGGCTACACCTTC.

The chain links TRBV5-6 to TRBJ2-7; TRBD2 aligns across 11 bases. From germline, CDR1 is SGHDT and CDR2 YYEEEE. CDR3 size: 15 residues. The V segment lost 4 bases and the J segment 3 bases; nucleotides outside the gene matches: 6. In nucleotides, the CDR3 is TGTGCCAGCAGCCAGGGACTAGCGGAAAGCTACGAGCAGTACTTC. Translating gives CASSQGLAESYEQYF.

This chain joins TRBV4-3 and TRBJ1-2; D uncertain. The length of the CDR3 is 14 residues. Germline assignment: CDR1 LGHNA and CDR2 YSLEER. V was trimmed by 3 bases and J by 7 bases, leaving 15 bases between them. The CDR3, as DNA: TGCGCCAGCAGCCAGGAGGATCTTTCAGGTGGCTACACCTTC. Protein: CASSQEDLSGGYTF.

This chain links TRBV7-9 with TRBJ2-1; D gene uncertain. CDR1 is SEHNR, CDR2 FQNEAQ, per germline (reference sequence). The CDR3 is 15 amino acids. Trimming pared 4 bases from V and 0 bases from J, leaving 10 bases between. The CDR3 spells CASSSARSSYNEQFF. As DNA, the CDR3 is TGTGCCAGCAGCTCTGCTCGTAGCTCCTACAATGAGCAGTTCTTC.

This clone was seen just once. The chain joins TRBV29-1 to TRBJ2-5, with 7 nucleotides matching TRBD2. V shed 4 bases and J 7 bases; nucleotides not matched to a gene: 6. This CDR3 has 12 amino acids. Looked up from germline, CDR1 is SQVTM and CDR2 is ANQGSEA. The CDR3 DNA reads TGCAGCGTTGGGGGGGGGTACGGGACCCAGTACTTC. Translated: CSVGGGYGTQYF.